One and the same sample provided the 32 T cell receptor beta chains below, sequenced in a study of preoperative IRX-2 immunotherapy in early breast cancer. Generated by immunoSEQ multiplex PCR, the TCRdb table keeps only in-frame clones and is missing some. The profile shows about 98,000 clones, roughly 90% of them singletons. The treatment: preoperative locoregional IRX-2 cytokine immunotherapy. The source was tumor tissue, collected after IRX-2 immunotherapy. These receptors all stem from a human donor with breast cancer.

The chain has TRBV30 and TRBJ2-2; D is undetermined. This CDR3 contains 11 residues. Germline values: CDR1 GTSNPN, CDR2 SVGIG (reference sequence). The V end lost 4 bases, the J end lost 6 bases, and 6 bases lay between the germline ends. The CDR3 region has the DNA TGTGCCTGGACCAGTGCCGGGGAGCTGTTTTTT. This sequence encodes CAWTSAGELFF. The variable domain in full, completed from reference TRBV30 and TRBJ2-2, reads SQTIHQWPATLVQPVGSPLSLECTVEGTSNPNLYWYRQAAGRGLQLLFYSVGIGQISSEVPQNLSASRPQDRQFILSSKKLLLSDSGFYLCAWTSAGELFFGEGSRLTVL.

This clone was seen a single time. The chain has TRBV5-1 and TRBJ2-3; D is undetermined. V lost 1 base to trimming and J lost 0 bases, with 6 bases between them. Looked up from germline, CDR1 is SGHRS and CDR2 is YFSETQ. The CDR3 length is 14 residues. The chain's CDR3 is CASSLTTSTDTQYF. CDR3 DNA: TGCGCCAGCAGCTTGACAACTAGCACAGATACGCAGTATTTT.

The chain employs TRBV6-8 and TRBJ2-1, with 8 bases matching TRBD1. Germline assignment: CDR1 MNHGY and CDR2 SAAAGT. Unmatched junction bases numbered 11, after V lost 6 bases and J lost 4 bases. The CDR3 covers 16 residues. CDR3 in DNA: TGTGCCAGCAGGCCGCTCCAGGGGGCTGGGTACAATGAGCAGTTCTTC. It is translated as CASRPLQGAGYNEQFF.

The CDR3 DNA follows: TGTGCCAGTAGCCCTACAGGGACTAGCTATGGCTACACCTTC. Its translation is CASSPTGTSYGYTF. The genes are TRBV19 and TRBJ1-2; TRBD1 might be the D (6 bases). The CDR3 contains 14 residues. V was trimmed by 6 bases and J by 4 bases, leaving 15 bases between them. Per germline, CDR1 LNHDA and CDR2 SQIVND (reference sequence).

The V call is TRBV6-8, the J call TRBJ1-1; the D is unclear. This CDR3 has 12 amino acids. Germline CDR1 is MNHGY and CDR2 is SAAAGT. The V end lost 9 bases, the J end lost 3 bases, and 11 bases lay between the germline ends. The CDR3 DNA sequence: TGTGCCAGTAGTCTCGGGTACACTGAAGCTTTCTTT. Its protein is CASSLGYTEAFF.

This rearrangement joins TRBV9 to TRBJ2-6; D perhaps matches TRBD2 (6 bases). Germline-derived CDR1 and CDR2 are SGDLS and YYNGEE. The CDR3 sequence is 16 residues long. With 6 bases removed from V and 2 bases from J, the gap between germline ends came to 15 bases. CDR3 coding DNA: TGTGCCAGCATGCGGGACTCGAGGGCTGGGGCCAACGTCCTGACTTTC. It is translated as CASMRDSRAGANVLTF.

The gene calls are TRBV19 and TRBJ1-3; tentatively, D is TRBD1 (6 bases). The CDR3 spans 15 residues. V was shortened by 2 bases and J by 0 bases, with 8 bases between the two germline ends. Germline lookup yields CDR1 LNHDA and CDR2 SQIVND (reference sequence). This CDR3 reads CASSITGNSGNTIYF. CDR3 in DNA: TGTGCCAGTAGTATAACAGGGAACTCTGGAAACACCATATATTTT. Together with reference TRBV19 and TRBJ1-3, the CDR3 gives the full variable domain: DGGITQSPKYLFRKEGQNVTLSCEQNLNHDAMYWYRQDPGQGLRLIYYSQIVNDFQKGDIAEGYSVSREKKESFPLTVTSAQKNPTAFYLCASSITGNSGNTIYFGEGSWLTVV.

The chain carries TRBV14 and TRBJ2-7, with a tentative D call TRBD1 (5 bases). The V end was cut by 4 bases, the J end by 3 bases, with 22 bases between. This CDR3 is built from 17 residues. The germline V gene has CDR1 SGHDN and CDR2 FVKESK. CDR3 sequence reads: CASSPTTVSSSYYEQYF. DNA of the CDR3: TGTGCCAGCAGCCCGACGACAGTTTCAAGCTCTTACTACGAGCAGTACTTC. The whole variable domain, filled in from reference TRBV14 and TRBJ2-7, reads EAGVTQFPSHSVIEKGQTVTLRCDPISGHDNLYWYRRVMGKEIKFLLHFVKESKQDESGMPNNRFLAERTGGTYSTLKVQPAELEDSGVYFCASSPTTVSSSYYEQYFGPGTRLTVT.

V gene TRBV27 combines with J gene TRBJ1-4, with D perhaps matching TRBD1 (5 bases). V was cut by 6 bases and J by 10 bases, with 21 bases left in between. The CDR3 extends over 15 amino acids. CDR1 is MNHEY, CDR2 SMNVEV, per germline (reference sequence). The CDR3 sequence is CASSPVWVGVGKLFF. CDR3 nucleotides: TGTGCCAGCAGCCCTGTCTGGGTGGGGGTTGGAAAACTGTTTTTT.

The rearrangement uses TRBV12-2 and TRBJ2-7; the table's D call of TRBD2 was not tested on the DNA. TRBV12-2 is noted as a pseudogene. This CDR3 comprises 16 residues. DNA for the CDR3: TGTGCAAGTCGCTTAGCGAGGAGCGGAGGGGCCTACGAGCAGTACTTC. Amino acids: CASRLARSGGAYEQYF.

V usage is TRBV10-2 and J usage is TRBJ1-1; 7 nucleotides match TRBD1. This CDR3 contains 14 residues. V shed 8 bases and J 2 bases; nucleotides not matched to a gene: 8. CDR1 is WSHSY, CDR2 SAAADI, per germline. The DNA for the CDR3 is TGCGCCAGCTCTTTGACAGGGCCAAACACTGAAGCTTTCTTT. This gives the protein CASSLTGPNTEAFF.

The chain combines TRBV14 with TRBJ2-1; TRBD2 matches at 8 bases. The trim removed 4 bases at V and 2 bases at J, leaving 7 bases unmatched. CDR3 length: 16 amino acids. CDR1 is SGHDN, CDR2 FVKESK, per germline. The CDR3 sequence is CASSRYSGVTYNEQFF. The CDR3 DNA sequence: TGTGCCAGCAGCCGATATAGCGGGGTGACCTACAATGAGCAGTTCTTC.

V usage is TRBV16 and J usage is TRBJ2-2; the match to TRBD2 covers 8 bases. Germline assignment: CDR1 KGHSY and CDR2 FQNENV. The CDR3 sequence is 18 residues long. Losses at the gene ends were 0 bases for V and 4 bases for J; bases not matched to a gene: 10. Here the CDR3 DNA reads TGTGCCAGCAGCCAATCTAAAAGCGGGAGCCTAACCACCGGGGAGCTGTTTTTT. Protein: CASSQSKSGSLTTGELFF.

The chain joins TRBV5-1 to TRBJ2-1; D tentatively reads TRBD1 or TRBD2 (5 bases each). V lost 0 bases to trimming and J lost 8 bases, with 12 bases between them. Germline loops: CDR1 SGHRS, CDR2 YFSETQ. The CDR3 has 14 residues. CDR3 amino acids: CASSLEVGTDEQFF. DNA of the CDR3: TGCGCCAGCAGCTTGGAGGTGGGGACGGATGAGCAGTTCTTC. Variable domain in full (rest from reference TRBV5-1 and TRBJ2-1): KAGVTQTPRYLIKTRGQQVTLSCSPISGHRSVSWYQQTPGQGLQFLFEYFSETQRNKGNFPGRFSGRQFSNSRSEMNVSTLELGDSALYLCASSLEVGTDEQFFGPGTRLTVL.

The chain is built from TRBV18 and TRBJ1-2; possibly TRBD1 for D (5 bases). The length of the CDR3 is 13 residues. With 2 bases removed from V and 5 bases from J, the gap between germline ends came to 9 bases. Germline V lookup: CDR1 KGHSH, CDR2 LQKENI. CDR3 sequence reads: CASSPGTEYGYTF. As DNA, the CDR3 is TGTGCCAGCTCACCAGGGACGGAGTATGGCTACACCTTC.

The CDR3 sequence is CAISESSRDTGELFF. Here the CDR3 DNA reads TGTGCCATCAGTGAGTCAAGCAGGGACACCGGGGAGCTGTTTTTT. This rearrangement joins TRBV10-3 to TRBJ2-2, with D perhaps TRBD1 (5 bases). Trimming took 0 bases from V and 3 from J, leaving 8 bases between them. The CDR3 contains 15 residues. Germline-derived CDR1 and CDR2 are ENHRY and SYGVKD.

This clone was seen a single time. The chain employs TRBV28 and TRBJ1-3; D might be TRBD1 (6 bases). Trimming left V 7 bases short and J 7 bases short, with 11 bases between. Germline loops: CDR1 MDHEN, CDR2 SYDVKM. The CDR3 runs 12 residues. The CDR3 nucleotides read TGTGCCAGCAATCTCGGGGGCAACACCATATATTTT. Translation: CASNLGGNTIYF.

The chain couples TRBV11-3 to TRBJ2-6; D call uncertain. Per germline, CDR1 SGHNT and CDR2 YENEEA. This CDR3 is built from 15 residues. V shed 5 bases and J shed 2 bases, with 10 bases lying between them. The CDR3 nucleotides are TGTGCCAGCAGCCCGCCGGGTACTGGGGCCAACGTCCTGACTTTC. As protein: CASSPPGTGANVLTF.

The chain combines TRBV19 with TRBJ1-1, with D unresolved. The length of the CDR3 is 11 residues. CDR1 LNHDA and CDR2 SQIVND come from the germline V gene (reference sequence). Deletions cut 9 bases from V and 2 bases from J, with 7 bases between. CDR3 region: CASKVNTEAFF. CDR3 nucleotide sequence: TGTGCCAGCAAGGTTAACACTGAAGCTTTCTTT.

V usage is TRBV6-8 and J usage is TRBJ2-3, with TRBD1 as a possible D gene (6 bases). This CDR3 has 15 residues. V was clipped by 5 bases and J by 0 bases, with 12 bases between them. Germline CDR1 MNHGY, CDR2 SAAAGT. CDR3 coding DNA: TGTGCCAGCAGTGACAGGTCAGGCAGCACAGATACGCAGTATTTT. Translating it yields CASSDRSGSTDTQYF.

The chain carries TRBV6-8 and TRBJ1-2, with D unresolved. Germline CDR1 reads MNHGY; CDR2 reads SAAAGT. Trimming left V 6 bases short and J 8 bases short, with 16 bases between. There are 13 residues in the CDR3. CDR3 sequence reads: CASRPDTAGGYTF. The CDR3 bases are TGTGCCAGCAGACCCGACACGGCCGGAGGCTACACCTTC.

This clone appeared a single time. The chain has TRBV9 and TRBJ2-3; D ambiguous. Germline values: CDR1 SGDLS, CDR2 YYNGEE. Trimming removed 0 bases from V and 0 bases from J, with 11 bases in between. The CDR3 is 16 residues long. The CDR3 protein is CASSVGATQSTDTQYF. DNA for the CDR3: TGTGCCAGCAGCGTAGGGGCTACACAAAGCACAGATACGCAGTATTTT.

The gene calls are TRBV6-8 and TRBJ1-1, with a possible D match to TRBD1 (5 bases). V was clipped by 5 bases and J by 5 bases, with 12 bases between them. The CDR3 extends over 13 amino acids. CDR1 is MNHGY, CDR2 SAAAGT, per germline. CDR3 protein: CASSSDRRTEAFF. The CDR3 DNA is TGTGCCAGCAGTAGTGACAGAAGGACTGAAGCTTTCTTT.

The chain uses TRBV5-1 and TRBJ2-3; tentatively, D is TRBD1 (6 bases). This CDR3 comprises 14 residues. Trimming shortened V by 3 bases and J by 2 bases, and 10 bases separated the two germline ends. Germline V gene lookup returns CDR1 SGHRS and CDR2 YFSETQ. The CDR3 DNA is TGCGCCAGCAGCTCACAGGGTTTCACAGATACGCAGTATTTT. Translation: CASSSQGFTDTQYF.

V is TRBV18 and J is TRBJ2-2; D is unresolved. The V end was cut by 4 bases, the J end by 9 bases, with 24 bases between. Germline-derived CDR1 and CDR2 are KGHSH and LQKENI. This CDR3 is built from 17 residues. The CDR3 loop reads CASSLRLIGHDSRELFF. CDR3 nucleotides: TGTGCCAGCTCACTTAGACTTATAGGGCATGATTCCCGGGAGCTGTTTTTT. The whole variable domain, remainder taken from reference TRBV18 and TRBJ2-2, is NAGVMQNPRHLVRRRGQEARLRCSPMKGHSHVYWYRQLPEEGLKFMVYLQKENIIDESGMPKERFSAEFPKEGPSILRIQQVVRGDSAAYFCASSLRLIGHDSRELFFGEGSRLTVL.

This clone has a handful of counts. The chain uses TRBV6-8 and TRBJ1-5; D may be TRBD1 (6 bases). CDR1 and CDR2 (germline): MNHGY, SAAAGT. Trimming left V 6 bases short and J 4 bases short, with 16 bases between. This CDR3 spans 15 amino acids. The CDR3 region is CASRRSGTLNQPQHF. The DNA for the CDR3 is TGTGCCAGCAGGCGATCCGGGACACTTAATCAGCCCCAGCATTTT.

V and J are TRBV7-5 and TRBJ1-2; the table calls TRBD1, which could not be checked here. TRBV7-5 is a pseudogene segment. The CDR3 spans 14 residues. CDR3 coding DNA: TGTGCCAGCAGCTTAGGTCCAGGGGACTATGGCTACACCTTC. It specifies CASSLGPGDYGYTF.

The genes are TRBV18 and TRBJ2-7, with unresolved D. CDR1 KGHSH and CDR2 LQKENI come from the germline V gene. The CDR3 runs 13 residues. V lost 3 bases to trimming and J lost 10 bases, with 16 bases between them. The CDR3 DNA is TGTGCCAGCTCACCCAAGGCCCAGTTAGACCAGTACTTC. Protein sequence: CASSPKAQLDQYF.

The CDR3: CASQQGFTEAFF. The CDR3, as DNA: TGTGCCAGCCAACAGGGCTTCACTGAAGCTTTCTTT. This rearrangement joins TRBV19 to TRBJ1-1; TRBD1 is a possible D gene (6 bases). The CDR3 is made up of 12 amino acids. V dropped 9 bases and J dropped 4 bases, with 12 bases sitting between them. Germline values: CDR1 LNHDA, CDR2 SQIVND (reference sequence).

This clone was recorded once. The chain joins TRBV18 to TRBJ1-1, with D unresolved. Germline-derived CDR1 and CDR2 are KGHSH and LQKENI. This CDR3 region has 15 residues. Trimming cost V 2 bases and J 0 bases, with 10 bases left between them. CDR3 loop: CASSPTRRLNTEAFF. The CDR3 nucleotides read TGTGCCAGCTCACCAACGAGGCGGCTGAACACTGAAGCTTTCTTT.

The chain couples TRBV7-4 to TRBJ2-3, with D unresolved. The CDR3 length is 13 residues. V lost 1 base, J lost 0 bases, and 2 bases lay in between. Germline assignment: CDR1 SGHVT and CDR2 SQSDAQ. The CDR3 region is CASSLESTDTQYF. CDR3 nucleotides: TGTGCCAGCAGCTTAGAGAGCACAGATACGCAGTATTTT. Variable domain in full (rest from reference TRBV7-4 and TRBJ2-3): GAGVSQSPRYKVAKRGRDVALRCDSISGHVTLYWYRQTLGQGSEVLTYSQSDAQRDKSGRPSGRFSAERPERSVSTLKIQRTEQGDSAVYLCASSLESTDTQYFGPGTRLTVL.

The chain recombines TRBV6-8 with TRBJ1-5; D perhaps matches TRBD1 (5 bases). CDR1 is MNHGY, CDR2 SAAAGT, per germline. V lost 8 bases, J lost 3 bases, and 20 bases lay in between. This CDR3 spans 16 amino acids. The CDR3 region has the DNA TGTGCCAGCTCTCCAACAGGACGGGGCCACAATCAGCCCCAGCATTTT. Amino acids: CASSPTGRGHNQPQHF.